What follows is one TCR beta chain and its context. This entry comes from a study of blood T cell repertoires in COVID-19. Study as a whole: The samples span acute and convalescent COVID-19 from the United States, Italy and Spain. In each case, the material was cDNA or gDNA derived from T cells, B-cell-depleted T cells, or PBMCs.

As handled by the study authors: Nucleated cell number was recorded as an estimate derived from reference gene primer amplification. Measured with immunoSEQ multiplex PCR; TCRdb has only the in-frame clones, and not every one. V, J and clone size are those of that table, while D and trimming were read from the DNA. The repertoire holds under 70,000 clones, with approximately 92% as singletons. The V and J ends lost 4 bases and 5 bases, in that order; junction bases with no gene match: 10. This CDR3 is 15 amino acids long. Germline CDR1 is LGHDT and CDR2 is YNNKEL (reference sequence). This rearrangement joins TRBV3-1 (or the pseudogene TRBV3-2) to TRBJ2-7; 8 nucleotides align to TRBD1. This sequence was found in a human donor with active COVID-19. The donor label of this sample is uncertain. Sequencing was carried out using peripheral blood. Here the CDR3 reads CASSLQTGAAHEQYF. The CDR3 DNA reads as TGTGCCAGCAGCCTTCAGACAGGGGCTGCCCACGAGCAGTACTTC.